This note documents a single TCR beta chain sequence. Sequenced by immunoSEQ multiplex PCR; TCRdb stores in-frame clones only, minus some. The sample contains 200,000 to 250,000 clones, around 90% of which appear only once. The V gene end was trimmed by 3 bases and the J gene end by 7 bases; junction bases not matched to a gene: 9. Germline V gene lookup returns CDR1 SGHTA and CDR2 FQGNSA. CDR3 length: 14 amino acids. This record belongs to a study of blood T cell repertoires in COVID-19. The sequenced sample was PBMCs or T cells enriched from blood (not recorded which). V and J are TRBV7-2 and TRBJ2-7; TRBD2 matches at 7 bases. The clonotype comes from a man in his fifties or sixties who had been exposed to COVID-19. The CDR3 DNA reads TGTGCCAGCAGCTTTACAACCCAGGGAGGGGAGCAGTACTTC. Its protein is CASSFTTQGGEQYF. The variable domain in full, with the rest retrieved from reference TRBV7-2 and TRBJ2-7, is GAGVSQSPSNKVTEKGKDVELRCDPISGHTALYWYRQSLGQGLEFLIYFQGNSAPDKSGLPSDRFSAERTGGSVSTLTIQRTQQEDSAVYLCASSFTTQGGEQYFGPGTRLTVT.